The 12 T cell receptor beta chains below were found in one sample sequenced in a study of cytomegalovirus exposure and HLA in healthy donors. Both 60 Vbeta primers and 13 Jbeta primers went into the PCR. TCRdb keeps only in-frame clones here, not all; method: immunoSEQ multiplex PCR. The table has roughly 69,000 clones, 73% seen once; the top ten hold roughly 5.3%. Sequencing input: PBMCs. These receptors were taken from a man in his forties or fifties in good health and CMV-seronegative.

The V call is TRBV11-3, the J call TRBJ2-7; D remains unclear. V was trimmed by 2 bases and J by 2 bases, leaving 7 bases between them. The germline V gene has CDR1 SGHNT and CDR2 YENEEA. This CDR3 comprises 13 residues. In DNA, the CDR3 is TGTGCCAGCAGCTTAACATATGCCTACGAGCAGTACTTC. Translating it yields CASSLTYAYEQYF.

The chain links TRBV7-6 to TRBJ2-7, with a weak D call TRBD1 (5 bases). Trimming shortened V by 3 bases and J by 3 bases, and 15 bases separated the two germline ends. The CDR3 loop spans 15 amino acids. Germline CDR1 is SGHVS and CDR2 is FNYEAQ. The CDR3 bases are TGTGCCAGCAGCTTTACGGATGGGGCTGGCTACGAGCAGTACTTC. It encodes CASSFTDGAGYEQYF. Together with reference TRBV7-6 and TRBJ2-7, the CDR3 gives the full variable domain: GAGVSQSPRYKVTKRGQDVALRCDPISGHVSLYWYRQALGQGPEFLTYFNYEAQQDKSGLPNDRFSAERPEGSISTLTIQRTEQRDSAMYRCASSFTDGAGYEQYFGPGTRLTVT.

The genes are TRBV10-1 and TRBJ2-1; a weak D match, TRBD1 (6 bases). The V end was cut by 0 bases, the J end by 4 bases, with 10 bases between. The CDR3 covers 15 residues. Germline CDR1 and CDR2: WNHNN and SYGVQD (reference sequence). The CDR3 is CASSESTGRYNEQFF. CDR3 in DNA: TGCGCCAGCAGTGAGTCGACAGGACGGTACAATGAGCAGTTCTTC.

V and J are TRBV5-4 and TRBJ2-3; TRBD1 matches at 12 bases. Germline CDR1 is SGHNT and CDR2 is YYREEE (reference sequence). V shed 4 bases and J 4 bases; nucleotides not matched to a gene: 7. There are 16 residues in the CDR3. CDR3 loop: CASSMPGQGAPDTQYF. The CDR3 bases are TGTGCCAGCAGCATGCCGGGACAGGGGGCTCCAGATACGCAGTATTTT.

In nucleotides, the CDR3 is TGCGCCAGCAGCTTAGGACAAAGTGGAAACACCATATATTTT. Amino acids: CASSLGQSGNTIYF. This sequence joins TRBV5-1 and TRBJ1-3; D is perhaps TRBD1 (5 bases). CDR3 length: 14 amino acids. CDR1 SGHRS and CDR2 YFSETQ come from the germline V gene. The V end lost 2 bases, the J end lost 3 bases, and 9 bases lay between the germline ends.

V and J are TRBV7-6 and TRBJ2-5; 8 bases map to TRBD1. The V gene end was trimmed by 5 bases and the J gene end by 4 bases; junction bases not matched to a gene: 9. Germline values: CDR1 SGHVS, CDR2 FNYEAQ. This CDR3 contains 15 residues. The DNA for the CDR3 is TGTGCCAGCAGCCCTCCACGAGGACAGGGAGAGACCCAGTACTTC. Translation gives CASSPPRGQGETQYF.

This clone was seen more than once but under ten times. CDR3 coding DNA: TGTGCCAGCAGCCAAGTTCCCGCGGCCGAAAAACTGTTTTTT. Amino acid sequence: CASSQVPAAEKLFF. This chain uses TRBV4-2 with TRBJ1-4; no reliable D call. Between the trimmed V and J ends, which lost 1 base and 8 bases, there was a span of 11 bases. This CDR3 spans 14 amino acids. Per the germline V gene, CDR1 is LGHNA and CDR2 is YNFKEQ.

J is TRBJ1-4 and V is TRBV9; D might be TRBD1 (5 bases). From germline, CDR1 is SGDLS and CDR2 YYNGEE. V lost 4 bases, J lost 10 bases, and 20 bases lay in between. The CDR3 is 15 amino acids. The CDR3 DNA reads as TGTGCCAGCAGCCCCCGCCCGGGGGAGGTGGGAAAACTGTTTTTT. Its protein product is CASSPRPGEVGKLFF.

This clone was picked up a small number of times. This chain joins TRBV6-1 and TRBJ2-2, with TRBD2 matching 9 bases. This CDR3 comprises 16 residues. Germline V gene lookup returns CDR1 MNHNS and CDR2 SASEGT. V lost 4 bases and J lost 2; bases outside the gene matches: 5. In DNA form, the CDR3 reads TGTGCCAGCAGTGTCGTGGGACTAGCTAACACCGGGGAGCTGTTTTTT. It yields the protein CASSVVGLANTGELFF.

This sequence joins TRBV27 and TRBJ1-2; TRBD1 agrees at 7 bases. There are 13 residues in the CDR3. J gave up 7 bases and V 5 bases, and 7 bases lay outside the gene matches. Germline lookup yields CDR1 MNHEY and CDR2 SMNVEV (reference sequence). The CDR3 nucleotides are TGTGCCAGCAGTGTGACAGGGTTACGTGGCTACACCTTC. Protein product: CASSVTGLRGYTF.

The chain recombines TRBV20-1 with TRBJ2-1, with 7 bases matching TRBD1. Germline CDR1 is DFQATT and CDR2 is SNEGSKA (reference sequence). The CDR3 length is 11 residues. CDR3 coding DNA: TGCAGCGGGGACAGTTACAATGAGCAGTTCTTC. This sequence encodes CSGDSYNEQFF.

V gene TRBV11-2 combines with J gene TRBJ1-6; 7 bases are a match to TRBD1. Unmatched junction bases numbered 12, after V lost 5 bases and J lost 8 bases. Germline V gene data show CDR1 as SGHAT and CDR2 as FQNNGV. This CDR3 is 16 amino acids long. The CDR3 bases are TGTGCCAGCAGCCCGCTCGAGGGACAGCCTTATTCACCCCTCCACTTT. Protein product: CASSPLEGQPYSPLHF. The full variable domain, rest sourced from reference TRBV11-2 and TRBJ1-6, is EAGVAQSPRYKIIEKRQSVAFWCNPISGHATLYWYQQILGQGPKLLIQFQNNGVVDDSQLPKDRFSAERLKGVDSTLKIQPAKLEDSAVYLCASSPLEGQPYSPLHFGNGTRLTVT.